The 5 T cell receptor beta chains reported below all come from one sample, sequenced in a study of Ad26.COV2.S vaccination and SARS-CoV-2 variants. Treatment denoted: some 19 received Ad26.COV2.S at low or high dose, single or two shots; about 5 received placebo; per-sample allocation not given. Specimens were obtained on day 63 following the first vaccine or placebo injection. Sequenced by immunoSEQ multiplex PCR; TCRdb stores in-frame clones only, minus some. The sample lists some 370,000 clones, 83% occurring once. Here the sequenced sample was peripheral blood, taken in a trial of Ad26.COV2.S vaccine versus placebo. The receptors were gathered from a person aged 18-65 years who received the Ad26.COV2.S COVID-19 vaccine or a placebo.

Comments on this clone: This specimen includes other DNA sequences encoding the same CDR3. The chain carries TRBV30 and TRBJ2-7, with D possibly matching TRBD1 (5 bases). Trimming took 4 bases from V and 3 from J, leaving 7 bases between them. The CDR3 has 11 amino acids. Germline V gene data show CDR1 as GTSNPN and CDR2 as SVGIG (reference sequence). CDR3 amino acids: CAWTDSYEQYF. CDR3 DNA: TGTGCCTGGACTGACAGCTACGAGCAGTACTTC.

The J gene is TRBJ1-1, the V gene TRBV11-3; D gene uncertain. CDR3 size: 13 residues. V lost 3 bases, J lost 3 bases, and 8 bases lay in between. From germline, CDR1 is SGHNT and CDR2 YENEEA. The CDR3 bases are TGTGCCAGCAGCTTTAGTCCTGACACTGAAGCTTTCTTT. Translating gives CASSFSPDTEAFF.

This sequence joins TRBV7-3 and TRBJ2-1, with D perhaps given as TRBD1 or TRBD2 (5 bases each). Germline V gene lookup returns CDR1 SGHTA and CDR2 FQGTGA. The CDR3 runs 15 residues. V lost 2 bases to trimming and J lost 4 bases, with 12 bases between them. The DNA for the CDR3 is TGTGCCAGCAGCTTAGGGGGAATTAGGTACAATGAGCAGTTCTTC. This translates into CASSLGGIRYNEQFF.

This chain connects TRBV19 to TRBJ1-5; 8 bases are a match to TRBD1. V shed 4 bases and J 7 bases; nucleotides not matched to a gene: 12. The germline gives CDR1 LNHDA, CDR2 SQIVND (reference sequence). This CDR3 region has 16 residues. CDR3: CASSTTGGKREQPQHF. The CDR3 coding sequence is TGTGCCAGTAGTACTACAGGGGGGAAAAGGGAACAGCCCCAGCATTTT.

With respect to this clone: Other DNA sequences from this sample encode an identical CDR3 as well. CDR3 bases: TGTGCCAGCAGTGAAGGAAGAGGGGATACGCAGTATTTT. This sequence encodes CASSEGRGDTQYF. V gene TRBV6-1 combines with J gene TRBJ2-3; TRBD2 is a possible D gene (5 bases). The V end was cut by 1 base, the J end by 6 bases, with 8 bases between. Looked up from germline, CDR1 is MNHNS and CDR2 is SASEGT. The length of the CDR3 is 13 residues.